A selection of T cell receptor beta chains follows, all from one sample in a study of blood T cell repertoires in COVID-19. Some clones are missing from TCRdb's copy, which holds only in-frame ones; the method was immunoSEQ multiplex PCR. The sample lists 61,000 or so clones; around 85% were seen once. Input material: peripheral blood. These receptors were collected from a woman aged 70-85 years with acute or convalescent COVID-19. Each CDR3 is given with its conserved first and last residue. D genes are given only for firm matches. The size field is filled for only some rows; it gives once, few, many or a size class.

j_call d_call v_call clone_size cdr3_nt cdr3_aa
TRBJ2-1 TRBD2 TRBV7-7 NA TGTGCTAGCAGCTTAGCCCCTATCGGGGGGGATCCTAACAATGAGCAGTTCTTC CASSLAPIGGDPNNEQFF
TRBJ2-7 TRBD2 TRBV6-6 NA TGTGCCAGCAGTTACTCGACTAGCGGGGGCTACGAGCAGTACTTC CASSYSTSGGYEQYF
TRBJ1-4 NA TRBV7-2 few TGTGCCAGCAGCTTAGCACAGGGAATCCCCCTAACTAATGAAAAACTGTTTTTT CASSLAQGIPLTNEKLFF
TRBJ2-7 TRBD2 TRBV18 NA TGTGCCAGCTCACTACTAGCGGGGGCACGGTACGAGCAGTACTTC CASSLLAGARYEQYF
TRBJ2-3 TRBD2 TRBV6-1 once TGTGCCAGCAGTTTTAGCGGGGGGGGCACAGATACGCAGTATTTT CASSFSGGGTDTQYF
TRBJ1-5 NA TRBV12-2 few TGTGCAAGTCGCTTAGACAGGCCTAGCAATCAGCCCCAGCATTTT CASRLDRPSNQPQHF
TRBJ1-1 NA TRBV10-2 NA TGCGCCAGCAGTGAGTCGCGGGGCACTGAAGCTTTCTTT CASSESRGTEAFF
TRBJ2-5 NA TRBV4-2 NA TGTGCCAGCAGCCGTCGTCTCCTCCAAGAGACCCAGTACTTC CASSRRLLQETQYF
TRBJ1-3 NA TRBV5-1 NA TGCGCCAGCAGCCCGCAGGTGGACTCTGGAAACACCATATATTTT CASSPQVDSGNTIYF
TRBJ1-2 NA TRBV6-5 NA TGTGCCAGCAGCCGCGGGGCAGACTATGGCTACACCTTC CASSRGADYGYTF
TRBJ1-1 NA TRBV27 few TGTGCCGAGGGAGGAGCTTTCTTT CAEGGAFF
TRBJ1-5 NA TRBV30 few TGTGCCTGGGGGGTGGGCCAGCCCCAGCATTTT CAWGVGQPQHF
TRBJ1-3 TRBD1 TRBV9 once TGTGCCAGCAGCACCGAGGGGGCCCCCTCTGGAAACACCATATATTTT CASSTEGAPSGNTIYF
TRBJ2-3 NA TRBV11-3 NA TGTGCCAGCAGCCCCGGGACACCTAAGAGCACAGATACGCAGTATTTT CASSPGTPKSTDTQYF
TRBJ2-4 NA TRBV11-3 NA TGTGCCAGCAGCTTCGGACAGGGAGGGGAAGGCATTCAGTACTTC CASSFGQGGEGIQYF
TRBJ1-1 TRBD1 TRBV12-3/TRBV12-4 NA TGTGCTTCGGGACAGGGGAACACTGAAGCTTTCTTT CASGQGNTEAFF
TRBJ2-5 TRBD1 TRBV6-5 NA TGTGCCAGCAGTCTTGGACAGGGGAAGACCCAGTACTTC CASSLGQGKTQYF
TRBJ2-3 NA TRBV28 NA TGTGCCAGCAGTCTCCGTACAGATACGCAGTATTTT CASSLRTDTQYF
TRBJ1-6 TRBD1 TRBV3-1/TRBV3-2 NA TGTGCCAGCAGCCAAACGACAGGGGGCGTTAATTCACCCCTCCACTTT CASSQTTGGVNSPLHF
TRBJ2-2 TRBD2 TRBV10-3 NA TGTGCCATCAGTGAGTCGGGGCGGGAGACTGGGGAGCTGTTTTTT CAISESGRETGELFF
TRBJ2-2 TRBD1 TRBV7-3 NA TGTGCCAGCAGCCCCGGCAGGGGGCGCCCCGGGGAGCTGTTTTTT CASSPGRGRPGELFF
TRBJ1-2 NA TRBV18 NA TGTGCCAGCTCAATACCGGGAACCTATGGCTACACCTTC CASSIPGTYGYTF
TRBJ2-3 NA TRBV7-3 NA TGTGCCAGCAGCTTAATGGAGGCTACCGCCACCGGTACGCAGTATTTT CASSLMEATATGTQYF
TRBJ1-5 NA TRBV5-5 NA TGTGCCAGCAGGAAAACAGAGGGAAGCAATCAGCCCCAGCATTTT CASRKTEGSNQPQHF
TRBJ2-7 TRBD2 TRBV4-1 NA TGCGCCAGCAGCCAAGCGGTATCGGGGGGGCTCTACGAGCAGTACTTC CASSQAVSGGLYEQYF
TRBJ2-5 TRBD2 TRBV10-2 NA TGCGCCAGCAGCTTAGCGGGGAAGGAGACCCAGTACTTC CASSLAGKETQYF
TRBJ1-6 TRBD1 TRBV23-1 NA TGCGCCAGCAGTCAATCGACGCCTCGGACAGGGAAGGTTTCACCCCTCCACTTT CASSQSTPRTGKVSPLHF
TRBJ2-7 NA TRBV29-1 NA TGCAGCGTTGGTGGCAGGGGCGACGAGCAGTACTTC CSVGGRGDEQYF
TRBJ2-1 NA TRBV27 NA TGTGCCAGCAGGATGACACTTTCCTACAATGAGCAGTTCTTC CASRMTLSYNEQFF
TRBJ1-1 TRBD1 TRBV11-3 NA TGTGCCAGCAGCCAAGGGACAGGGTACAACACTGAAGCTTTCTTT CASSQGTGYNTEAFF
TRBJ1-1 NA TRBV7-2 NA TGTGCCAGCAGCTTAGTACCAGGGGACACTGAAGCTTTCTTT CASSLVPGDTEAFF
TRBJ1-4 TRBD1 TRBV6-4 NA TGTGCCAGCAGCCGGGACAGGGGGTTGAGTCCAACTAATGAAAAACTGTTTTTT CASSRDRGLSPTNEKLFF